Shown below are 2 T cell receptor beta chains from a single sample sequenced in a study of monozygotic twins with inflammatory bowel disease. TCRdb re-called the 5' RACE reads and catalogs CDR3 proteins one per entry, DNA excluded. The sample table sets out some 450,000 distinct CDR3 sequences. The sequenced material came from blood. The receptors derive from a human donor with ulcerative colitis or Crohn's disease, or a healthy co-twin of an affected twin (not recorded which).

This chain links TRBV19 with TRBJ1-1; the TCRdb D gene call, TRBD1, has no DNA to confirm it. CDR1 LNHDA and CDR2 SQIVND come from the germline V gene (reference sequence). The CDR3 loop spans 12 amino acids. The CDR3 reads CASKQTGTEAFF.

CDR3 in amino acids: CAITASLAGLGDTQYF. The chain combines TRBV10-3 with TRBJ2-3; TCRdb returns TRBD2, unconfirmable since there is no DNA. Germline values: CDR1 ENHRY, CDR2 SYGVKD. The CDR3 runs to 16 residues.